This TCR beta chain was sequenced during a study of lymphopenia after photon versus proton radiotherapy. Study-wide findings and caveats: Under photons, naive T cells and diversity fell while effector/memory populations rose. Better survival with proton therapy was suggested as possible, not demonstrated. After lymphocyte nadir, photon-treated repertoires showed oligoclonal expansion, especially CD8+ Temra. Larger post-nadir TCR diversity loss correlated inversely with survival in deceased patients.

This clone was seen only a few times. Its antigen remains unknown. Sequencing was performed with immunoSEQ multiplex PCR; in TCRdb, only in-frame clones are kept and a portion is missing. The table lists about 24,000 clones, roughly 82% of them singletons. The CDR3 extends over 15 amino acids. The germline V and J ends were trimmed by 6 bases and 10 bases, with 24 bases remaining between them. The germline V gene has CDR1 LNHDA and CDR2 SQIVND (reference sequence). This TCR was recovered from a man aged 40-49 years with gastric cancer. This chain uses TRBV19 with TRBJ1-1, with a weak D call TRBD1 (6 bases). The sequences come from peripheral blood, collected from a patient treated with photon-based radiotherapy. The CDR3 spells CASSSSLGHPTGAFF. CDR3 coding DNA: TGTGCCAGTAGCTCTTCTCTGGGACACCCCACGGGAGCTTTCTTT.